Sequencing of this T cell receptor beta chain was carried out in a study of T cells after posttransplantation cyclophosphamide. Assay: immunoSEQ multiplex PCR; the TCRdb copy retains only in-frame clones and omits some. Reported are tens of thousands of clones, none seen only once; the ten largest carry about 2%. The V and J ends lost 4 bases and 9 bases, in that order; junction bases with no gene match: 10. Germline V gene sequence: CDR1 SGHDN, CDR2 FVKESK. This CDR3 has 16 amino acids. This clone was observed many times. This chain joins TRBV14 and TRBJ2-1; 12 bases are a match to TRBD2. The sample taken for sequencing was PBMCs. The TCR originated in a man aged 40-49 years in good health, CMV-negative, and a related stem cell transplant donor. CDR3 sequence (DNA): TGTGCCAGCAGCCCTAGCCGACTAGCGGGAGTTGGTGAGCAGTTCTTC. Translated, it gives CASSPSRLAGVGEQFF.